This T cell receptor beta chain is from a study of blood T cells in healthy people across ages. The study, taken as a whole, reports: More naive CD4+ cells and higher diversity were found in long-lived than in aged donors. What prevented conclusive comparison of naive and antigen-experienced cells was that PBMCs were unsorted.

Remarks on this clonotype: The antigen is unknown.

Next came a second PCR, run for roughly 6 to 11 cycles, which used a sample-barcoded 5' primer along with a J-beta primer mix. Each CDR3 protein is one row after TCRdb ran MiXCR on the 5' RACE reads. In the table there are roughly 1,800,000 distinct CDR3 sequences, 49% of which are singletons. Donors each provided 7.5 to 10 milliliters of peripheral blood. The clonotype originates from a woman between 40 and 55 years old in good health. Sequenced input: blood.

DNA of the CDR3: TGCGCCAGCAGCCAAGATCTTTCGGGGGCCGCCTACGAGCAGTACTTC. Translating it yields CASSQDLSGAAYEQYF. This chain connects TRBV4-3 to TRBJ2-7; D is possibly TRBD1 or TRBD2 (6 bases each). Germline V gene data show CDR1 as LGHNA and CDR2 as YSLEER. V shed 0 bases and J shed 2 bases, with 14 bases lying between them. This CDR3 is built from 16 residues.